These 23 T cell receptor beta chains were all obtained from the same sample, sequenced in a study of OX40 agonist ivuxolimab in advanced cancers. Sequencing was performed with immunoSEQ multiplex PCR; in TCRdb, only in-frame clones are kept and a portion is missing. The table lists 55,000 to 65,000 clones, 70% to 90% of them singletons. The sequenced sample was CD4+ or CD8+ T cells sorted from blood, obtained in a trial of the OX40 agonist ivuxolimab. The origin of the receptors is an adult with an advanced solid tumor such as melanoma, head and neck, liver or kidney cancer.

J is TRBJ2-3 and V is TRBV11-1, with D perhaps given as TRBD1 or TRBD2 (5 bases each). Germline CDR1 and CDR2: SGHAT and FQDESV (reference sequence). CDR3 size: 17 residues. The V end lost 4 bases, the J end lost 0 bases, and 17 bases lay between the germline ends. The CDR3 DNA is TGTGCCAGCAGCTCACGCCGGGGCAGGTCTAGCACAGATACGCAGTATTTT. Its translation: CASSSRRGRSSTDTQYF. Based on the CDR3 plus reference TRBV11-1 and TRBJ2-3, the full variable domain is EAEVAQSPRYKITEKSQAVAFWCDPISGHATLYWYRQILGQGPELLVQFQDESVVDDSQLPKDRFSAERLKGVDSTLKIQPAELGDSAMYLCASSSRRGRSSTDTQYFGPGTRLTVL.

This chain links TRBV9 with TRBJ2-5, with TRBD2 identical over 11 bases. The CDR3 has 15 amino acids. The V segment lost 4 bases and the J segment 5 bases; nucleotides outside the gene matches: 7. CDR1 is SGDLS and CDR2 is YYNGEE in the germline V gene. Written as DNA, the CDR3 is TGTGCCAGCAGCCCCCGACTAGCGGGGCGGGAGACCCAGTACTTC. Protein: CASSPRLAGRETQYF.

This chain connects TRBV7-8 to TRBJ1-6; perhaps TRBD1 as D (6 bases). Germline CDR1 is SGHVS and CDR2 is FQNEAQ. V was shortened by 5 bases and J by 8 bases, with 13 bases between the two germline ends. The CDR3 runs 14 residues. The CDR3 here is CASSKGGVDSPLHF. The CDR3 region has the DNA TGTGCCAGCAGCAAAGGGGGAGTAGATTCACCCCTCCACTTT.

This chain connects TRBV2 to TRBJ1-5; no clear D gene. Deletions cut 5 bases from V and 4 bases from J, with 12 bases between. The germline CDR1 and CDR2 sequences are SNHLY and FYNNEI. CDR3 length equals 14 residues. The CDR3 sequence is CASSPFRGNQPQHF. CDR3 in DNA: TGTGCCAGCAGTCCCTTCCGGGGAAATCAGCCCCAGCATTTT. Full variable domain (remainder filled in from reference TRBV2 and TRBJ1-5): EPEVTQTPSHQVTQMGQEVILRCVPISNHLYFYWYRQILGQKVEFLVSFYNNEISEKSEIFDDQFSVERPDGSNFTLKIRSTKLEDSAMYFCASSPFRGNQPQHFGDGTRLSIL.

The V and J genes are TRBV11-2 and TRBJ2-7, with TRBD1 identical over 9 bases. The CDR3 consists of 15 residues. V gave up 0 bases and J gave up 5 bases; unmatched junction bases: 5. Germline loops: CDR1 SGHAT, CDR2 FQNNGV. CDR3 nucleotide sequence: TGTGCCAGCAGCTTAGATACAGGGGGCTGGAACGAGCAGTACTTC. Translating it yields CASSLDTGGWNEQYF.

This rearrangement joins TRBV18 to TRBJ2-2; D may be TRBD2 (5 bases). Looked up from germline, CDR1 is KGHSH and CDR2 is LQKENI. CDR3 length equals 16 residues. Trimming took off 3 bases at V and 4 bases at J, with 15 bases between the two ends. CDR3 coding DNA: TGTGCCAGCTCACCTCTCTCAAGACTACTCACCGGGGAGCTGTTTTTT. Amino acids: CASSPLSRLLTGELFF.

This chain uses TRBV7-3 with TRBJ2-2; the D gene is possibly TRBD1 (6 bases). V was cut by 2 bases and J by 2 bases, with 12 bases left in between. Per germline, CDR1 SGHTA and CDR2 FQGTGA. There are 16 residues in the CDR3. DNA for the CDR3: TGTGCCAGCAGCTTAGCCGGGACACTAAACACCGGGGAGCTGTTTTTT. Amino acids: CASSLAGTLNTGELFF.

This chain links TRBV5-1 with TRBJ2-3; no clear D. CDR1 is SGHRS and CDR2 is YFSETQ in the germline V gene. Trimming left V 0 bases short and J 4 bases short, with 15 bases between. The CDR3 extends over 16 amino acids. As DNA, the CDR3 is TGCGCCAGCAGCTTGGCCGACCAGGTAGGGTCAGATACGCAGTATTTT. Its translation is CASSLADQVGSDTQYF.

V gene TRBV7-9 combines with J gene TRBJ2-7; TRBD2 matches at 10 bases. The germline gives CDR1 SEHNR, CDR2 FQNEAQ (reference sequence). Germline trimming cut 7 bases from V and 4 bases from J; bases unmatched to any gene: 13. This CDR3 has 16 amino acids. CDR3 sequence reads: CASTLRLAGENYEQYF. DNA for the CDR3: TGTGCCAGCACCCTGAGGCTAGCGGGGGAGAATTACGAGCAGTACTTC.

The chain employs TRBV5-1 and TRBJ2-2; 8 bases are a match to TRBD2. Trimming cost V 6 bases and J 4 bases; bases outside gene matches: 5. The CDR3 extends over 14 amino acids. Germline CDR1 and CDR2: SGHRS and YFSETQ. CDR3 nucleotides: TGCGCCAGCACAATTAGCGGGGTCACCGGGGAGCTGTTTTTT. Protein: CASTISGVTGELFF.

CDR3 coding DNA: TGTGCCAGCAGTCCATACCCCGTTGACCTATTCTCTGGGGCCAACGTCCTGACTTTC. It yields the protein CASSPYPVDLFSGANVLTF. V gene TRBV27 combines with J gene TRBJ2-6; D uncertain. Germline-derived CDR1 and CDR2 are MNHEY and SMNVEV (reference sequence). There are 19 residues in the CDR3. Trimming stripped 5 bases from V and 0 bases from J, with 20 bases between.

This clone has only a few counts. This sequence joins TRBV4-1 and TRBJ1-2, with no clear D. The V and J ends lost 4 bases and 8 bases respectively, with 11 bases between them. Germline loops: CDR1 MGHRA, CDR2 YSYEKL. This CDR3 has 12 residues. CDR3 nucleotide sequence: TGCGCCAGCAGCCGTCCGGCTGGGGGCTACACCTTC. Translating gives CASSRPAGGYTF.

The chain links TRBV5-1 to TRBJ1-1, with TRBD1 as a possible D gene (6 bases). The V gene lost 0 bases and the J gene lost 4 bases, with 13 bases spanning the gap. CDR3 length: 15 residues. Germline values: CDR1 SGHRS, CDR2 YFSETQ. The CDR3 nucleotides read TGCGCCAGCAGCTTGGCCCGCAGGGGTGGCACTGAAGCTTTCTTT. It codes for CASSLARRGGTEAFF.

The chain uses TRBV10-3 and TRBJ2-3; TRBD2 aligns across 10 bases. The V gene's germline CDR1 is ENHRY and CDR2 SYGVKD. The CDR3 is 14 residues long. J gave up 3 bases and V 5 bases, and 2 bases lay outside the gene matches. The DNA of the CDR3 is TGTGCCATCAGTAATAGCGGGGGGACAGATACGCAGTATTTT. Encoded protein: CAISNSGGTDTQYF.

The genes are TRBV4-1 and TRBJ2-5; 9 bases agree with TRBD2. Germline V gene lookup returns CDR1 MGHRA and CDR2 YSYEKL. V trimming: 4 bases; J trimming: 1 base; junction bases outside the gene matches: 4. This CDR3 spans 15 amino acids. The DNA for the CDR3 is TGCGCCAGCAGCCTGCGACTAGCGGCCCAAGAGACCCAGTACTTC. Translation gives CASSLRLAAQETQYF.

The CDR3 DNA reads TGCGCCAGCAGCTCCGGGACTAGCGGGGTCCAAGAGACCCAGTACTTC. It specifies CASSSGTSGVQETQYF. V is TRBV5-1 and J is TRBJ2-5, with 13 nucleotides matching TRBD2. This CDR3 has 16 amino acids. J lost 1 base, V lost 3 bases, and 3 bases had no gene match. CDR1 and CDR2 (germline): SGHRS, YFSETQ.

The chain uses TRBV2 and TRBJ1-2; no clear D gene. Germline-derived CDR1 and CDR2 are SNHLY and FYNNEI. The CDR3 length is 17 residues. Between the trimmed V and J ends, which lost 0 bases and 4 bases, there was a span of 18 bases. The DNA of the CDR3 is TGTGCCAGCAGTGAAGCTTCTTTTTATGGGAGAAGCTATGGCTACACCTTC. Protein: CASSEASFYGRSYGYTF. Complete variable domain (other parts from reference TRBV2 and TRBJ1-2): EPEVTQTPSHQVTQMGQEVILRCVPISNHLYFYWYRQILGQKVEFLVSFYNNEISEKSEIFDDQFSVERPDGSNFTLKIRSTKLEDSAMYFCASSEASFYGRSYGYTFGSGTRLTVV.

This chain joins TRBV6-5 and TRBJ1-2; no definite D call. CDR3 size: 14 residues. Germline values: CDR1 MNHEY, CDR2 SVGAGI. Trimming took 2 bases from V and 0 from J, leaving 7 bases between them. The CDR3 reads CASSYRIANYGYTF. CDR3 bases: TGTGCCAGCAGTTACAGGATAGCTAACTATGGCTACACCTTC.

The genes are TRBV6-1 and TRBJ1-3; D not resolved. This CDR3 contains 15 residues. Trimming took 4 bases from V and 0 from J, leaving 10 bases between them. Germline V lookup: CDR1 MNHNS, CDR2 SASEGT. Here the CDR3 reads CASSVGSSSGNTIYF. In nucleotides, the CDR3 is TGTGCCAGCAGTGTCGGGTCCAGCTCTGGAAACACCATATATTTT.

For this clone: Additional DNA sequences in this sample encode the identical CDR3. The rearrangement links TRBV9 to TRBJ2-2, with D unclear. CDR1 is SGDLS and CDR2 is YYNGEE in the germline V gene. V dropped 0 bases and J dropped 4 bases, with 4 bases sitting between them. The CDR3 contains 13 residues. This chain's CDR3 is CASSVVGTGELFF. CDR3 DNA sequence: TGTGCCAGCAGCGTAGTGGGCACCGGGGAGCTGTTTTTT.

V and J are TRBV7-9 and TRBJ2-2, with a possible D match to TRBD1 (6 bases). There are 14 residues in the CDR3. The germline V and J ends were trimmed by 0 bases and 4 bases, with 6 bases remaining between them. Germline V gene sequence: CDR1 SEHNR, CDR2 FQNEAQ (reference sequence). The CDR3 protein is CASSLAGATGELFF. The CDR3 DNA sequence: TGTGCCAGCAGCTTAGCGGGGGCCACCGGGGAGCTGTTTTTT.

The CDR3 region is CAWSPPTGPNSPLHF. The CDR3 DNA follows: TGTGCCTGGAGTCCCCCGACAGGGCCTAATTCACCCCTCCACTTT. V and J are TRBV30 and TRBJ1-6; TRBD1 matches at 7 bases. V trimming: 2 bases; J trimming: 6 bases; junction bases outside the gene matches: 7. Looked up from germline, CDR1 is GTSNPN and CDR2 is SVGIG (reference sequence). This CDR3 region has 15 residues.

The chain recombines TRBV5-1 with TRBJ2-5; 8 bases line up with TRBD1. TRBJ2-7 matches the DNA end more closely, so the J call is doubtful. Per the germline V gene, CDR1 is SGHRS and CDR2 is YFSETQ. The CDR3 runs to 14 residues. CDR3 DNA: TGCGCCAGCAGCTTGGGGACAGGGCCCTACGAGCAGTACTTC. Its translation: CASSLGTGPYEQYF.